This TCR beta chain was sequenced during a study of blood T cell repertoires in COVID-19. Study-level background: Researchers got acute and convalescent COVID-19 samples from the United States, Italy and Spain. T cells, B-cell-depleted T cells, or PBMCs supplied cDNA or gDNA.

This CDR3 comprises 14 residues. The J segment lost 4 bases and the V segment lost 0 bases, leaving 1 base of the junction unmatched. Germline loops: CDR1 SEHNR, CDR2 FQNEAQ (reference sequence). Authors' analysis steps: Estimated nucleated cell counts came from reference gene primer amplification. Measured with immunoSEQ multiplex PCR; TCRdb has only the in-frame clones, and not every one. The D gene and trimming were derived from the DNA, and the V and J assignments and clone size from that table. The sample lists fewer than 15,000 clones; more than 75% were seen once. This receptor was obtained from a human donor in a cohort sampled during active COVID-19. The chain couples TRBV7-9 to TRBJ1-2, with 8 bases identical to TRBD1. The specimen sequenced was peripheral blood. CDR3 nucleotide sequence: TGTGCCAGCAGCTTAGCAGGGACAGGCTATGGCTACACCTTC. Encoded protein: CASSLAGTGYGYTF.